The source of this T cell receptor (beta chain) is a study of cytomegalovirus exposure and HLA in healthy donors. Whole-study results and caveats: Equally common other TCR beta chains were less clonally expanded than HLA-associated ones, a later analysis found.

In the case of this clone: Its antigen remains unidentified.

The PCR had 60 Vbeta and 13 Jbeta primers. TCRdb's table, derived via immunoSEQ multiplex PCR, lists solely in-frame clones and lacks some. The sample includes over 95,000 clones, around 82% of them seen just once. V trimming: 0 bases; J trimming: 0 bases; junction bases outside the gene matches: 9. There are 19 residues in the CDR3. Per the germline V gene, CDR1 is SGHDN and CDR2 is FVKESK. The sequencing sample was made of PBMCs. The rearrangement joins TRBV14 to TRBJ1-5, with 9 bases fitting TRBD1. This clonotype was sampled from a man aged 35-49 years in good health and CMV-seronegative. The CDR3 is CASSQDWGGTGNSNQPQHF. The CDR3 DNA sequence: TGTGCCAGCAGCCAAGATTGGGGCGGGACAGGGAATAGCAATCAGCCCCAGCATTTT.